This T cell receptor beta chain is drawn from a study of T cells in tuberculosis. Study context: IGRA-negative adolescents, IGRA-positive adolescents with latent tuberculosis and adults with active tuberculosis formed this South African cohort. Overall study findings and caveats: Classification accuracy was 80% to 90% (AUROC more than 0.8) with the GMM-specific repertoire.

Of note for this clone: Antigen specificity is unknown.

V was pared by 1 base and J by 7 bases, with 9 bases of the junction left unmatched. Per the germline V gene, CDR1 is SEHNR and CDR2 is FQNEAQ (reference sequence). The CDR3 totals 17 residues. Generated by immunoSEQ multiplex PCR, the TCRdb table keeps only in-frame clones and is missing some. The sample has more than 30,000 clones; approximately 93% are singletons. The sequenced sample was PBMCs. This sequence was found in a donor aged 10-30 years with latent tuberculosis or without tuberculosis infection. The chain employs TRBV7-9 and TRBJ2-1; 11 nucleotides match TRBD2. CDR3 in DNA: TGTGCCAGCAGCTTAGTCTTAGCGGGAGGGCCGACGAATGAGCAGTTCTTC. It encodes CASSLVLAGGPTNEQFF.